This T cell receptor beta chain is drawn from a study of T cells in Graves' hyperthyroidism and ophthalmopathy. Every diagnosis used clinical symptoms, serum thyroxine and TRAb, thyroid ultrasound and orbital computed tomography. A remark on this clonotype: The antigen remains unidentified.

Amplification targeted TCR beta CDR3 regions from RNA transcripts. The HTBI primer set served for first-round RT-PCR of the TCR CDR3. Via MiXCR, TCRdb re-called the multiplex PCR reads, giving one row per CDR3 protein. The data show hundreds of thousands of distinct CDR3 sequences, 45% seen once. Germline V gene data show CDR1 as DFQATT and CDR2 as SNEGSKA (reference sequence). With V trimmed by 1 base and J by 0 bases, 12 bases remained unmatched. The CDR3 covers 17 residues. General observations from the study: Before onset, ophthalmopathy was predicted by the model a median 6.5 months earlier. Among thyroid clonotypes expanded above 0.001, most also appeared in blood.

The chain employs TRBV20-1 and TRBJ2-7; TRBD2 matches 7 bases. This receptor was identified in an adult man with Graves' disease, either hyperthyroidism or ophthalmopathy (not recorded which). Sequenced sample: peripheral blood or thyroid tissue (not recorded which). The CDR3 nucleotides read TGCAGTGCTAGAGCCCTGGGAGGGATTCAGGGCTCCTACGAGCAGTACTTC. It encodes CSARALGGIQGSYEQYF.